These T cell receptor beta chains were read from a single sample in a study of T cell responses to AZD1222 COVID-19 vaccine. The protocol was immunoSEQ multiplex PCR, while the TCRdb copy is restricted to in-frame clones and leaves out a portion. The table includes about 170,000 clones, roughly 91% detected once. The material sequenced was peripheral blood, taken on day 0 of AZD1222 vaccination. The receptors were gathered from an adult in good health. CDR3s include the opening cysteine and the closing phenylalanine or tryptophan. Fields, in order: V gene, CDR3 protein.

TRBV5-8,CASSVGHLNTEAFF
TRBV5-6,CASRAKGPFYEKLFF
TRBV10-3,CATRQGANSNTEAFF
TRBV11-2,CASSLARGSGYTF
TRBV24-1,CATSSGTPGYTF
TRBV19,CASKTGQGLAPLHF
TRBV2,CASMAGSLGNSPLHF
TRBV19,CASSSFAGLARNEQFF
TRBV11-1,CASSLAVQRGLRYNEQFF
TRBV10-3,CAILERQGTGELFF
TRBV4-1,CASSLGGGVQETQYF
TRBV7-9,CASSLIDNSPLHF
TRBV18,CASSSQVNTEAFF
TRBV25-1,CASSEYRGDTDTQYF
TRBV30,CAWRDQGTILKETQYF
TRBV27,CASSLWTGARQPQHF
TRBV19,CASSIQSGGGIQYF
TRBV7-9,CASSFQDSANEKLFF
TRBV19,CATQGYSSYNEQFF
TRBV6-4,CASSGQENTGELFF
TRBV5-1,CASSLGGGTLTEAFF
TRBV20-1,CSARDRGFLHF
TRBV16,CASSQSRGYSEGNTIYF
TRBV7-9,CASSLGQGDTGELFF
TRBV28,CASSSPQFSGAYEQYF
TRBV28,CATTWPGTRSQHF
TRBV28,CASSLPQVGRYEQYF
TRBV5-1,CASSRTSGGAINEQFF
TRBV2,CASSEFYSNQPQHF
TRBV5-6,CASSLAKADRGKLFF
TRBV11-3,CASSQGAYNSPLHF
TRBV10-3,CASRPGQGDNSPLHF
TRBV29-1,CSVVSWDSHSYEQYF
TRBV30,CAWSRDRETEAFF
TRBV3-1/TRBV3-2,CASSQQRGYNEQFF
TRBV19,CASGQGSSYNSPLHF
TRBV7-2,CASSLELAGVGNTIYF
TRBV4-2,CASSQVATLTDTQYF